One and the same sample provided the 32 T cell receptor beta chains below, sequenced in a study of cytomegalovirus exposure and HLA in healthy donors. The PCR was carried out with 60 Vbeta primers and 13 Jbeta primers. Assay used: immunoSEQ multiplex PCR; TCRdb lists only in-frame clones, some missing. The table records 90,000 to 140,000 clones, about 83% of them present only once. The sequencing sample was made of PBMCs. The receptors shown here come from a man aged 18 to 30 in good health and CMV-seronegative.

The rearrangement joins TRBV28 to TRBJ2-7, with a weak D call TRBD2 (5 bases). V lost 2 bases and J 3 bases, leaving 11 bases between the germline ends. This CDR3 is 14 amino acids long. The germline V gene has CDR1 MDHEN and CDR2 SYDVKM. CDR3 region: CASSLAGEHYEQYF. The CDR3 nucleotides are TGTGCCAGCAGTTTAGCTGGGGAGCACTACGAGCAGTACTTC. Variable domain in full (rest from reference TRBV28 and TRBJ2-7): DVKVTQSSRYLVKRTGEKVFLECVQDMDHENMFWYRQDPGLGLRLIYFSYDVKMKEKGDIPEGYSVSREKKERFSLILESASTNQTSMYLCASSLAGEHYEQYFGPGTRLTVT.

The chain couples TRBV5-4 to TRBJ1-3, with D unclear. Germline values: CDR1 SGHNT, CDR2 YYREEE (reference sequence). The CDR3 runs to 13 residues. V was shortened by 6 bases and J by 11 bases, with 18 bases between the two germline ends. This CDR3 is CASTTAGLGAIYF. Here the CDR3 DNA reads TGTGCCAGCACCACGGCTGGGCTCGGGGCCATATATTTT.

V gene TRBV4-2 combines with J gene TRBJ2-2; 11 nucleotides agree with TRBD2. The germline V gene has CDR1 LGHNA and CDR2 YNFKEQ. This CDR3 is built from 16 residues. V lost 4 bases to trimming and J lost 7 bases; unmatched junction nucleotides: 8. The DNA of the CDR3 is TGTGCCAGCAGCCCACGACTAGCGGGACATGGCGGGGAGCTGTTTTTT. This encodes CASSPRLAGHGGELFF.

V usage is TRBV2 and J usage is TRBJ2-2; D gene unclear. The CDR3 loop spans 12 amino acids. Germline CDR1 and CDR2: SNHLY and FYNNEI. V dropped 6 bases and J dropped 5 bases, with 7 bases sitting between them. Here the CDR3 DNA reads TGTGCCAGCAGGAGAGGTACCGGGGAGCTGTTTTTT. Translated: CASRRGTGELFF.

This clone appeared once. This chain connects TRBV6-1 to TRBJ1-2; D is uncertain. V shed 0 bases and J shed 4 bases, with 6 bases lying between them. The CDR3 has 13 residues. Germline V gene data show CDR1 as MNHNS and CDR2 as SASEGT. The CDR3 nucleotides read TGTGCCAGCAGTGAAGCGGTCAGCTATGGCTACACCTTC. Protein product: CASSEAVSYGYTF.

This chain links TRBV19 with TRBJ2-7; 7 bases are a match to TRBD2. Germline V lookup: CDR1 LNHDA, CDR2 SQIVND (reference sequence). This CDR3 spans 14 amino acids. V dropped 6 bases and J dropped 5; count of bases not matched to a gene: 10. CDR3 amino acids: CASSPRGRENEQYF. The CDR3 DNA is TGTGCCAGTAGCCCCCGGGGGAGGGAAAACGAGCAGTACTTC.

This chain links TRBV27 with TRBJ2-7; perhaps TRBD2 as D (5 bases). With 3 bases removed from V and 3 bases from J, the gap between germline ends came to 9 bases. The CDR3 length is 13 residues. Per germline, CDR1 MNHEY and CDR2 SMNVEV (reference sequence). CDR3 coding DNA: TGTGCCAGCAGTTTTTTCGCGGGCTACGAGCAGTACTTC. Encoded protein: CASSFFAGYEQYF.

The chain links TRBV27 to TRBJ1-1; TRBD1 is a possible D gene (6 bases). The CDR3 is made up of 15 amino acids. V was shortened by 2 bases and J by 4 bases, with 14 bases between the two germline ends. Germline-derived CDR1 and CDR2 are MNHEY and SMNVEV (reference sequence). This CDR3 is CASSLEPRQATEAFF. CDR3 DNA: TGTGCCAGCAGTTTAGAACCGCGACAGGCCACTGAAGCTTTCTTT.

This chain uses TRBV5-1 with TRBJ2-5; 8 bases match TRBD1. V dropped 0 bases and J dropped 5; count of bases not matched to a gene: 6. The CDR3 runs 15 residues. Germline V lookup: CDR1 SGHRS, CDR2 YFSETQ. The CDR3 DNA follows: TGCGCCAGCAGCTTGGGGCAGGGGGCGAGGGAGACCCAGTACTTC. Amino acids: CASSLGQGARETQYF.

The chain couples TRBV13 to TRBJ2-7; D is possibly TRBD1 (6 bases). CDR1 and CDR2 (germline): PRHDT, FYEKMQ (reference sequence). The CDR3 is 15 residues long. The germline V and J ends were trimmed by 7 bases and 0 bases, with 16 bases remaining between them. The CDR3 region is CASTPDGQRSYEQYF. CDR3 DNA sequence: TGTGCCAGCACACCCGACGGACAGCGCTCCTACGAGCAGTACTTC.

The chain recombines TRBV27 with TRBJ2-5, with 7 bases fitting TRBD1. The CDR3 spans 14 residues. J was trimmed by 5 bases and V by 6 bases; bases with no gene match: 9. Per the germline V gene, CDR1 is MNHEY and CDR2 is SMNVEV (reference sequence). CDR3 loop: CASRPTGPGETQYF. The CDR3 DNA sequence: TGTGCCAGCAGGCCGACAGGGCCAGGGGAGACCCAGTACTTC.

This chain connects TRBV13 to TRBJ1-1, with unresolved D. This CDR3 contains 12 residues. V was pared by 6 bases and J by 11 bases, with 16 bases between. Germline V gene sequence: CDR1 PRHDT, CDR2 FYEKMQ (reference sequence). The DNA of the CDR3 is TGTGCCAGCAGTTCACGGGGTAAGCCGGCTTTCTTT. The encoded protein is CASSSRGKPAFF.

The chain is built from TRBV25-1 and TRBJ2-7; perhaps TRBD2 as D (6 bases). The CDR3 is 13 amino acids. CDR1 is MGHDK and CDR2 is SYGVNS in the germline V gene. V was clipped by 2 bases and J by 2 bases, with 7 bases between them. The CDR3 bases are TGTGCCAGCAGTGAAGGACTAACCTACGAGCAGTACTTC. This codes for CASSEGLTYEQYF.

The V and J genes are TRBV10-3 and TRBJ2-7; 8 bases line up with TRBD2. CDR1 and CDR2 (germline): ENHRY, SYGVKD. This CDR3 comprises 14 residues. The ends lost 8 bases at V and 0 bases at J; junction bases unmatched: 6. The CDR3 loop reads CAIEAGANSYEQYF. CDR3 sequence (DNA): TGTGCCATCGAAGCGGGAGCGAACTCCTACGAGCAGTACTTC.

V gene TRBV4-3 combines with J gene TRBJ2-7; weak D call: TRBD1 (6 bases). Trimming shortened V by 2 bases and J by 2 bases, and 13 bases separated the two germline ends. Germline loops: CDR1 LGHNA, CDR2 YSLEER. This CDR3 region has 15 residues. CDR3 in DNA: TGCGCCAGCAGCCAATACACAGGGATTACCTACGAGCAGTACTTC. This sequence encodes CASSQYTGITYEQYF.

J is TRBJ1-2 and V is TRBV28; TRBD1 aligns across 9 bases. There are 15 residues in the CDR3. With 5 bases clipped from V and 1 base from J, the junction kept 5 bases outside the gene matches. Germline CDR1 reads MDHEN; CDR2 reads SYDVKM. This CDR3 reads CASSPRTGVNYGYTF. CDR3 sequence (DNA): TGTGCCAGCAGTCCTCGGACAGGGGTTAACTATGGCTACACCTTC.

In its sample, this clone was seen a few times. The V gene is TRBV2, the J gene TRBJ1-5; D unclear. The CDR3 contains 13 residues. Germline V gene lookup returns CDR1 SNHLY and CDR2 FYNNEI. The V gene lost 7 bases and the J gene lost 3 bases, with 10 bases spanning the gap. The DNA for the CDR3 is TGTGCCAGCATAGACAACCACAATCAGCCCCAGCATTTT. Protein: CASIDNHNQPQHF.

The rearrangement joins TRBV4-3 to TRBJ2-1; 10 positions match TRBD2. With V trimmed by 0 bases and J by 3 bases, 5 bases remained unmatched. This CDR3 comprises 17 residues. Per germline, CDR1 LGHNA and CDR2 YSLEER. As DNA, the CDR3 is TGCGCCAGCAGCCAAGAAGCCGGGACTAGCGTCTACAATGAGCAGTTCTTC. It translates to CASSQEAGTSVYNEQFF.

The chain joins TRBV6-1 to TRBJ2-5; TRBD1 agrees at 7 bases. The closer fit of TRBJ2-7 to the DNA end suggests the J call may be wrong. The CDR3 extends over 15 amino acids. CDR1 and CDR2 from the germline V gene are MNHNS and SASEGT. The DNA of the CDR3 is TGTGCCAGCAGTACCCGTCGACAGGGCTCCTACGAGCAGTACTTC. Protein product: CASSTRRQGSYEQYF.

J is TRBJ1-1 and V is TRBV9, with 8 bases that match TRBD1. Trimming cost V 0 bases and J 4 bases; bases outside gene matches: 8. This CDR3 is 16 amino acids long. Germline assignment: CDR1 SGDLS and CDR2 YYNGEE. This CDR3 is CASSVASGGPATEAFF. CDR3 coding DNA: TGTGCCAGCAGCGTAGCCTCAGGGGGCCCAGCCACTGAAGCTTTCTTT.

This rearrangement joins TRBV19 to TRBJ2-1, with a tentative D call TRBD1 (6 bases). Deletions cut 2 bases from V and 4 bases from J, with 15 bases between. CDR1 is LNHDA, CDR2 SQIVND, per germline (reference sequence). The CDR3 sequence is 16 residues long. For the CDR3, the DNA is TGTGCCAGTAGTATAAGAGGGGGACCGCCGTACAATGAGCAGTTCTTC. Translation: CASSIRGGPPYNEQFF.

The V and J genes are TRBV7-3 and TRBJ2-2; tentatively, D is TRBD2 (7 bases). Per the germline V gene, CDR1 is SGHTA and CDR2 is FQGTGA. V was trimmed by 2 bases and J by 6 bases, leaving 13 bases between them. This CDR3 is 15 amino acids long. CDR3 DNA: TGTGCCAGCAGCTTAGGGGGGGCTGGTCCCGGGGAGCTGTTTTTT. It is translated as CASSLGGAGPGELFF.

The V and J genes are TRBV10-3 and TRBJ2-7, with D possibly matching TRBD1 (7 bases). This CDR3 is built from 15 residues. Germline V gives CDR1 ENHRY, CDR2 SYGVKD. Trimming took 3 bases from V and 6 from J, leaving 18 bases between them. CDR3: CAISETKRQGGEQYF. In DNA, the CDR3 is TGTGCCATCAGTGAAACAAAAAGGCAGGGGGGCGAGCAGTACTTC.

This clone was detected only once. V usage is TRBV5-4 and J usage is TRBJ2-7, with D perhaps matching TRBD2 (5 bases). Germline CDR1 and CDR2: SGHNT and YYREEE (reference sequence). With 4 bases removed from V and 2 bases from J, the gap between germline ends came to 16 bases. This CDR3 has 15 amino acids. The CDR3 protein is CASSPGLSIAYEQYF. In DNA form, the CDR3 reads TGTGCCAGCAGCCCCGGACTCTCGATAGCCTACGAGCAGTACTTC.

The gene calls are TRBV7-3 and TRBJ1-5, with D perhaps matching TRBD1 (5 bases). V shed 11 bases and J shed 1 base, with 21 bases lying between them. The CDR3 loop spans 16 amino acids. The V gene's germline CDR1 is SGHTA and CDR2 FQGTGA. CDR3 coding DNA: TGTGCCCGAAGGCGCAGGGTGGATTGGAGCAATCAGCCCCAGCATTTT. Its translation is CARRRRVDWSNQPQHF.

The chain employs TRBV27 and TRBJ2-7; 9 bases are a match to TRBD2. The trim removed 3 bases at V and 2 bases at J, leaving 2 bases unmatched. Germline CDR1 and CDR2: MNHEY and SMNVEV (reference sequence). The CDR3 is 14 residues long. This chain's CDR3 is CASSLREGTYEQYF. In DNA, the CDR3 is TGTGCCAGCAGTTTGCGGGAGGGCACCTACGAGCAGTACTTC.

This clone was seen more than once but under ten times. Additional DNA sequences in this sample encode the identical CDR3. The chain recombines TRBV13 with TRBJ2-3, with 7 bases aligning to TRBD1. The germline V gene has CDR1 PRHDT and CDR2 FYEKMQ (reference sequence). This CDR3 has 15 residues. Trimming cost V 3 bases and J 1 base; bases outside gene matches: 4. In DNA form, the CDR3 reads TGTGCCAGCAGCTTCCGAGACAGGGGCACAGATACGCAGTATTTT. Its translation is CASSFRDRGTDTQYF.

This chain uses TRBV6-6 with TRBJ1-5, with TRBD1 matching over 8 bases. Germline CDR1 MNHNY, CDR2 SVGAGI (reference sequence). The CDR3 has 14 residues. The V gene end was trimmed by 6 bases and the J gene end by 4 bases; junction bases not matched to a gene: 5. CDR3 protein: CASRLRTGNQPQHF. The CDR3 region has the DNA TGTGCCAGCAGACTCAGGACAGGGAATCAGCCCCAGCATTTT.

The chain employs TRBV5-1 and TRBJ1-5, with 7 nucleotides matching TRBD1. This CDR3 comprises 14 residues. Germline CDR1 and CDR2: SGHRS and YFSETQ. V lost 4 bases and J lost 4; bases outside the gene matches: 5. The CDR3 DNA sequence: TGCGCCAGCAGCGAGACAGGGCTTAATCAGCCCCAGCATTTT. Amino acids: CASSETGLNQPQHF.

This clone was seen a few times. The rearrangement joins TRBV21-1 to TRBJ1-5; TRBD1 is the table's D call and was not checked against the DNA. TRBV21-1 is reported as a pseudogene. The CDR3 sequence is 17 residues long. This CDR3 reads CASSKARQGPVGQPQHF. DNA for the CDR3: TGTGCCAGCAGCAAAGCTAGACAGGGCCCGGTAGGTCAGCCCCAGCATTTT.

This clone was detected a few times. A read error likely explains this, since a far larger clone differs by one base. The rearrangement joins TRBV5-3 to TRBJ2-3, with a tentative D call TRBD2 (5 bases). TRBV5-3 is filed as an ORF, its function uncertain. The CDR3 is 17 residues long. Trimming took 2 bases from V and 2 from J, leaving 18 bases between them. The CDR3 nucleotides read TGTGCCAGAAGCTTAGCGACGGTTAGAGCGGACACAGATACGCAGTATTTT. It translates to CARSLATVRADTDTQYF.

This chain joins TRBV29-1 and TRBJ2-7; tentative D call: TRBD1 (6 bases). The CDR3 sequence is 13 residues long. Trimming removed 6 bases at V and 0 bases at J, with 12 bases between. CDR1 and CDR2 from the germline V gene are SQVTM and ANQGSEA. The CDR3 is CSVATGSSYEQYF. DNA for the CDR3: TGCAGCGTGGCGACAGGTAGCTCCTACGAGCAGTACTTC.